A selection of T cell receptor beta chains follows, all from one sample in a study of T cell repertoires in cytomegalovirus infection. These receptors are not linked to any known antigen. Each CDR3 protein gets one entry after TCRdb re-called the reads with MiXCR. Altogether roughly 78,000 distinct CDR3 sequences are present, about 40% being singletons, with the ten largest covering approximately 95%. The material sequenced was CD8+ T cells from cultured PBMCs, taken from culture after CMV antigen stimulation. These receptor sequences come from a human donor in good health (CMV status not recorded). Some clones in this sample may be carry-over from other donors' samples. CDR3s include the opening cysteine and the closing phenylalanine or tryptophan. Each record gives: D gene, V gene, J gene, clone size, CDR3 DNA, CDR3 protein. D genes are given only for firm matches. The listing skips clone size in some rows; elsewhere it reads once, few, many or a size class.

d_gene: TRBD2; v_gene: TRBV29-1; j_gene: TRBJ2-3; abundance: many; CDR3nt: TGCAGCGTTAATTCGGATCCGACTAGCGGGGGCCCGAGCACAGATACGCAGTATTTT; CDR3aa: CSVNSDPTSGGPSTDTQYF
d_gene: -; v_gene: TRBV6-5; j_gene: TRBJ2-5; abundance: -; CDR3nt: TGTGCCAGCAGTCAAAGCTTAGGGGACCAAGAGACCCAGTACTTC; CDR3aa: CASSQSLGDQETQYF
d_gene: TRBD2; v_gene: TRBV7-9; j_gene: TRBJ2-1; abundance: many; CDR3nt: TGTGCCACCACAGCAGCTTCGAGTGGCATGAGAGCGGGGGGGCTATACAATGAGCAGTTCTTC; CDR3aa: CATTAASSGMRAGGLYNEQFF
d_gene: -; v_gene: TRBV7-6; j_gene: TRBJ1-1; abundance: -; CDR3nt: TGTGCCAGCAGCTTAGCGCTAAGCACTGAAGCTTTCTTT; CDR3aa: CASSLALSTEAFF
d_gene: -; v_gene: TRBV4-1; j_gene: TRBJ2-1; abundance: -; CDR3nt: TGCGCCAGCAGCCAAGACCGGGACTCCTACAATGAGCAGTTCTTC; CDR3aa: CASSQDRDSYNEQFF
d_gene: -; v_gene: TRBV7-2; j_gene: TRBJ2-5; abundance: -; CDR3nt: TGTGCCAGCAGCTTAGTTATCTCTTCGGTAATCCAAGAGACCCAGCACTTC; CDR3aa: CASSLVISSVIQETQHF
d_gene: -; v_gene: TRBV12-3/TRBV12-4; j_gene: TRBJ1-5; abundance: few; CDR3nt: TGTGCCAGCAGTCTCTCGACAGAGGACAATCAGCCCCAGCATTTT; CDR3aa: CASSLSTEDNQPQHF
d_gene: -; v_gene: TRBV6-2/TRBV6-3; j_gene: TRBJ2-1; abundance: -; CDR3nt: TGTGCCAGCAGTTACTGGGGTACCCCCTACAATGAGCAGTTCTTC; CDR3aa: CASSYWGTPYNEQFF
d_gene: -; v_gene: TRBV2; j_gene: TRBJ2-7; abundance: once; CDR3nt: TGTGCCAGCCTCAGGGGTTCCTACGAGCAGTACTTC; CDR3aa: CASLRGSYEQYF
d_gene: -; v_gene: TRBV18; j_gene: TRBJ1-4; abundance: few; CDR3nt: TGTGCCAGCTCACCACCGTTCAAGGATAATGAAAAACTGTTTTTT; CDR3aa: CASSPPFKDNEKLFF
d_gene: TRBD2; v_gene: TRBV7-6; j_gene: TRBJ2-1; abundance: few; CDR3nt: TGTGCCAGCAGCGCGAAAGCGGGGGGGTTGGAGCAGTTCTTC; CDR3aa: CASSAKAGGLEQFF
d_gene: TRBD1; v_gene: TRBV5-6; j_gene: TRBJ1-5; abundance: -; CDR3nt: TGTGCCAGCAGCTTGGGGACAGGGGACCAGCCCCAGCATTTT; CDR3aa: CASSLGTGDQPQHF
d_gene: TRBD1; v_gene: TRBV7-9; j_gene: TRBJ1-3; abundance: few; CDR3nt: TGTGCCAGCAGTTTACAGGGGGCTCGTGGAAACACCATATATTTT; CDR3aa: CASSLQGARGNTIYF
d_gene: TRBD1; v_gene: TRBV4-1; j_gene: TRBJ1-2; abundance: few; CDR3nt: TGCGCCAGCAGCCAAGAAAACAGGGGGCACCATATCAACTATGGCTACACCTTC; CDR3aa: CASSQENRGHHINYGYTF
d_gene: -; v_gene: TRBV28; j_gene: TRBJ2-5; abundance: -; CDR3nt: TGTGCCAGCGGCCCCGGGACCCTCTCCGACGAGACCCAGTACTTC; CDR3aa: CASGPGTLSDETQYF
d_gene: TRBD1; v_gene: TRBV12-3/TRBV12-4; j_gene: TRBJ1-4; abundance: -; CDR3nt: TGTGCCAGCAGCACCCCGGGGACAGGGGGAGAAAAACTGTTTTTT; CDR3aa: CASSTPGTGGEKLFF
d_gene: TRBD2; v_gene: TRBV28; j_gene: TRBJ2-1; abundance: few; CDR3nt: TGTGCCAGCGAGGGGCTAGCGGGGCCTAAGGGGAATGAGCAGTTCTTC; CDR3aa: CASEGLAGPKGNEQFF
d_gene: -; v_gene: TRBV28; j_gene: TRBJ2-7; abundance: few; CDR3nt: TGTGCCAGCAAAAAGGCATCCTTCTCCTACGAGCAGTACTTC; CDR3aa: CASKKASFSYEQYF
d_gene: -; v_gene: TRBV7-7; j_gene: TRBJ1-5; abundance: few; CDR3nt: TGTGCTAGCAGCTTAGAATTCGGGGGAAGAGGGTGCAATCAGCCCCAGCATTTT; CDR3aa: CASSLEFGGRGCNQPQHF
d_gene: -; v_gene: TRBV6-1; j_gene: TRBJ2-3; abundance: -; CDR3nt: TGTGCCAGCAGTGGCTGGGGGCGCACAGATACGCAGTATTTT; CDR3aa: CASSGWGRTDTQYF
d_gene: -; v_gene: TRBV20-1; j_gene: TRBJ2-1; abundance: -; CDR3nt: TGCAGTGCTAGAGATCGGGGCCTTAGCTCCTACAATGAGCAGTTCTTC; CDR3aa: CSARDRGLSSYNEQFF
d_gene: -; v_gene: TRBV9; j_gene: TRBJ1-1; abundance: -; CDR3nt: TGTGCCAGCAGCGTTGAGACAGGTATGAACACTGAAGCTTTCTTT; CDR3aa: CASSVETGMNTEAFF
d_gene: TRBD1; v_gene: TRBV7-4; j_gene: TRBJ1-2; abundance: -; CDR3nt: TGTGCCAGCAGCTCGACTCTGACAGGGATCTATGGCTACACCTTC; CDR3aa: CASSSTLTGIYGYTF
d_gene: TRBD1; v_gene: TRBV5-1; j_gene: TRBJ2-7; abundance: -; CDR3nt: TGCGCCAGCAGCCCCCGGGACAGAGGATTATACGAGCAGTACTTC; CDR3aa: CASSPRDRGLYEQYF
d_gene: TRBD1; v_gene: TRBV10-3; j_gene: TRBJ1-4; abundance: -; CDR3nt: TGTGCCATCAGTGGGACAGGGAAGTATGAAAAACTGTTTTTT; CDR3aa: CAISGTGKYEKLFF
d_gene: TRBD2; v_gene: TRBV6-8; j_gene: TRBJ2-1; abundance: -; CDR3nt: TGTGCCAGCAGTCCCGGGACTAGCGGGGTCGAGCAGTTCTTC; CDR3aa: CASSPGTSGVEQFF
d_gene: -; v_gene: TRBV20-1; j_gene: TRBJ2-1; abundance: many; CDR3nt: TGCAGTGGTGGGGGCGTGAACTCCTACAATGAGCAGTTCTTC; CDR3aa: CSGGGVNSYNEQFF
d_gene: -; v_gene: TRBV20-1; j_gene: TRBJ2-7; abundance: -; CDR3nt: TGCAGTGCTAGACCACGGGACCCCGTCCCCTACGAGCAGTACTTC; CDR3aa: CSARPRDPVPYEQYF
d_gene: -; v_gene: TRBV6-1; j_gene: TRBJ1-2; abundance: -; CDR3nt: TGTGCCAGCAGTGAAGTCCCAACGGGGCATTCTTATGGCTACACCTTC; CDR3aa: CASSEVPTGHSYGYTF
d_gene: -; v_gene: TRBV7-9; j_gene: TRBJ1-2; abundance: -; CDR3nt: TGTGCCAGCAGCTTAGTTGAGCTGAACTATGGCTACACCTTC; CDR3aa: CASSLVELNYGYTF
d_gene: -; v_gene: TRBV7-2; j_gene: TRBJ2-7; abundance: many; CDR3nt: TGTGCCAGCAACGATAGGACAGTCTCCTACGAGCAGTACTTC; CDR3aa: CASNDRTVSYEQYF
d_gene: -; v_gene: TRBV4-1; j_gene: TRBJ1-2; abundance: -; CDR3nt: TGCGCCAGCAGCCTTCCCGGGACCCACTATGGCTACACCTTC; CDR3aa: CASSLPGTHYGYTF
d_gene: TRBD1; v_gene: TRBV24-1; j_gene: TRBJ2-1; abundance: -; CDR3nt: TGTGCCACCAGTGCCGGGACAGCCGATGAGCAGTTCTTC; CDR3aa: CATSAGTADEQFF
d_gene: -; v_gene: TRBV10-3; j_gene: TRBJ1-1; abundance: -; CDR3nt: TGTGCCATCACCTCCGGGAACACTGAAGCTTTCTTT; CDR3aa: CAITSGNTEAFF
d_gene: TRBD1; v_gene: TRBV7-4; j_gene: TRBJ2-1; abundance: -; CDR3nt: TGTGCCAGCAGCTCTTGGACAGGGGGCGAGGAAGAGCAGTTCTTC; CDR3aa: CASSSWTGGEEEQFF
d_gene: TRBD1; v_gene: TRBV4-1; j_gene: TRBJ2-1; abundance: few; CDR3nt: TGCGCCAGCAGCCAAGGGCAGGGGGCGAAGGTGGAGCAGTTCTTC; CDR3aa: CASSQGQGAKVEQFF
d_gene: -; v_gene: TRBV7-9; j_gene: TRBJ2-5; abundance: few; CDR3nt: TGTGCCAGCAGCTTAGGGTCTCGAGAGACCCAGTACTTC; CDR3aa: CASSLGSRETQYF
d_gene: TRBD1; v_gene: TRBV7-6; j_gene: TRBJ2-7; abundance: -; CDR3nt: TGTGCCAGCAGCCCCCGGACAGGGAACAACGAGCACTACTTC; CDR3aa: CASSPRTGNNEHYF
d_gene: TRBD1; v_gene: TRBV20-1; j_gene: TRBJ1-4; abundance: -; CDR3nt: TGCAGTGCTTGGACAGGGGGCGCGCCTAATGAAAAACTGTTTTTT; CDR3aa: CSAWTGGAPNEKLFF
d_gene: -; v_gene: TRBV4-3; j_gene: TRBJ1-3; abundance: -; CDR3nt: TGCGCCAGCAGCCAAGATCAGGGATTCTCTGGAAACACCATATATTTT; CDR3aa: CASSQDQGFSGNTIYF
d_gene: TRBD1; v_gene: TRBV7-2; j_gene: TRBJ1-2; abundance: -; CDR3nt: TGTGCCAGCAGCTTAGAGCGGACAGGGATTATCTATGGCTACACCTTC; CDR3aa: CASSLERTGIIYGYTF
d_gene: -; v_gene: TRBV4-2; j_gene: TRBJ2-5; abundance: -; CDR3nt: TGTGCCAGCAGCCAAGGACTATTGGAGACCCAGTACTTC; CDR3aa: CASSQGLLETQYF
d_gene: -; v_gene: TRBV29-1; j_gene: TRBJ2-2; abundance: -; CDR3nt: TGCAGCGTTGGGTCAGGGAGATTAGCCGGGGAGCTGTTTTTT; CDR3aa: CSVGSGRLAGELFF
d_gene: -; v_gene: TRBV28; j_gene: TRBJ1-2; abundance: -; CDR3nt: TGTGCCAGCACCAGGAGTACGGGGGGCCGCTATGGCTACACCTTC; CDR3aa: CASTRSTGGRYGYTF
d_gene: TRBD1; v_gene: TRBV7-8; j_gene: TRBJ1-5; abundance: -; CDR3nt: TGTGCCAGCAGCTTCAGGGGGAGTCGTAGCAATCAGCCCCAGCATTTT; CDR3aa: CASSFRGSRSNQPQHF
d_gene: TRBD2; v_gene: TRBV4-3; j_gene: TRBJ2-1; abundance: -; CDR3nt: TGCGCCAGCAGCCCGACTCTAGCGGACGATTACAATGAGCAGTTCTTC; CDR3aa: CASSPTLADDYNEQFF
d_gene: -; v_gene: TRBV7-2; j_gene: TRBJ2-1; abundance: -; CDR3nt: TGTGCCAGCAGCTTAGACGGCAGCTACAATGAGCAGTTCTTC; CDR3aa: CASSLDGSYNEQFF
d_gene: TRBD2; v_gene: TRBV6-5; j_gene: TRBJ2-3; abundance: -; CDR3nt: TGTGCCAGCAGTTTCAACTCAGCCGGGGGGGCCGTAGATACGCAGTATTTT; CDR3aa: CASSFNSAGGAVDTQYF
d_gene: -; v_gene: TRBV7-9; j_gene: TRBJ2-1; abundance: once; CDR3nt: TGTGCCAGCAGCCGCGCAGAAAACATAGTAGTAGGGAGACAGCAGTTCTTC; CDR3aa: CASSRAENIVVGRQQFF
d_gene: -; v_gene: TRBV2; j_gene: TRBJ2-1; abundance: -; CDR3nt: TGTGCCAGCAGTGGATATGAGCAGTTCTTC; CDR3aa: CASSGYEQFF